The T cell receptor beta chain described here comes from a study of blood T cell repertoires in COVID-19 (dated by TCRdb to between 2020 and 2021). Regarding the complete study: Samples from collaborators originated in the United States, Italy and Spain and spanned both the acute and convalescent phases of COVID-19. The material from the prospective study consisted of cDNA or gDNA derived from T cells, B-cell-depleted T cells, or PBMCs. Where available, HLA class I and class II types were obtained from metadata supplied by the sample provider rather than from assay-based typing. The dataset comprised deeply sampled blood TCRbeta repertoires from subjects exposed to, actively infected with, or recovered from COVID-19. A freely available public database, intended as a resource for researchers studying the immune response to SARS-CoV-2, is where the repertoires were released. Sample metadata almost always included a de-identified subject ID, COVID-19 status, age in years and sex. Samples came from the ongoing ImmuneRACE study (first 160 participants) plus 1,254 subjects from 6 global collaborators. Beyond this particular receptor, the publication reports: The amount of clinical and demographic metadata varied by source and participant and was provided uncurated.

TCRbeta CDR3 regions were amplified from genomic DNA using the immunoSEQ Assay, a bias-controlled multiplex PCR. On the authors' methods: The number of nucleated cells in each sample was estimated from the amplification of reference gene primers within the assay. To quantify the absolute abundance of each unique TCRbeta CDR3 rearrangement, sequence reads were collapsed and filtered. For each sample, productive Simpson clonality was calculated as the square root of Simpson's diversity index over productive rearrangements. What TCRdb holds here is the immuneACCESS table cut down to in-frame rearrangements. Part of the clones is not present; checked against another copy, under half of the missing clones reflect an unresolved V gene, and the others are unexplained. V, J and clone size derive from that table, while D and trimming were established from the DNA sequence. The sample has about 79,000 clones on record, 85% to 90% of them singletons. The ten largest make up approximately 15% of the sample.

As encoded in the germline V gene (reference sequence), CDR1 is MNHEY while CDR2 is SMNVEV. From the cysteine up to the phenylalanine, the CDR3 has a length of 16 residues. CDR3 DNA is the only sequence kept; it has 48 bases, read in frame from the first base. Ends trimmed: V by 0 bases, J by 1 base; bases unmatched to a gene: 5. This clone was seen only once. Its antigen is currently not known. Per-base quality was not reported, and no clone a single base away is much larger than it. Each collaborating institution followed its own protocols to collect whole blood in K2EDTA tubes. Collaborator samples were shipped for TCRbeta analysis as frozen whole blood, isolated PBMCs, or DNA extracted from either sample type.

This clonotype originated in a man between 65 and 85 years old with active or convalescent COVID-19. The sample was peripheral blood. Rearrangement joined TRBV27 to TRBJ2-7, and 8 junction bases match TRBD1. The CDR3 loop reads CASSLSFQGASYEQYF. DNA sequence: TGTGCCAGCAGTTTATCGTTCCAGGGGGCGTCCTACGAGCAGTACTTC.